Listed below are T cell receptor beta chains from one sample, sequenced in a study of T cell responses to AZD1222 COVID-19 vaccine. Data came from immunoSEQ multiplex PCR; TCRdb stores just in-frame clones and leaves some out. This sample has fewer than 200,000 clones, with 88% found just once. The sequencing used peripheral blood, collected 28 days after the second AZD1222 dose. Receptor source: an adult who received the AZD1222 COVID-19 vaccine. CDR3s include the opening cysteine and the closing phenylalanine or tryptophan. D genes are given only for firm matches. Only some rows state a clone size, as once, few, many or a class for expanded clones.

v_call: TRBV4-3; j_call: TRBJ2-1; d_call: TRBD2; clone_size: -; cdr3_nt: TGCGCCAGCAGCCCTATTACTAGCGAGGAGCAGTTCTTC; cdr3_aa: CASSPITSEEQFF
v_call: TRBV7-2; j_call: TRBJ2-7; d_call: -; clone_size: -; cdr3_nt: TGTGCCAGCAGCTTAGATCCTGGAACGCAGGAGCAGTACTTC; cdr3_aa: CASSLDPGTQEQYF
v_call: TRBV4-3; j_call: TRBJ2-1; d_call: -; clone_size: -; cdr3_nt: TGCGCCAGCAGCACGGGGTCCTTCCCGAATGAGCAGTTCTTC; cdr3_aa: CASSTGSFPNEQFF
v_call: TRBV28; j_call: TRBJ2-1; d_call: -; clone_size: -; cdr3_nt: TGTGCCAGCAGTTTATCGGCAGTCCTCAATGAGCAGTTCTTC; cdr3_aa: CASSLSAVLNEQFF
v_call: TRBV7-2; j_call: TRBJ1-1; d_call: TRBD1; clone_size: few; cdr3_nt: TGTGCCAGCAGCAGACAGGGGAGTAACACTGAAGCTTTCTTT; cdr3_aa: CASSRQGSNTEAFF
v_call: TRBV10-3; j_call: TRBJ2-7; d_call: -; clone_size: -; cdr3_nt: TGTGCCACGCGCGAAAACGAGCAGTACTTC; cdr3_aa: CATRENEQYF
v_call: TRBV30; j_call: TRBJ2-6; d_call: -; clone_size: -; cdr3_nt: TGTGCCCACGATGGACGCTCTGGGGCCAACGTCCTGACTTTC; cdr3_aa: CAHDGRSGANVLTF
v_call: TRBV3-1/TRBV3-2; j_call: TRBJ2-7; d_call: -; clone_size: -; cdr3_nt: TGTGCCAGCAGCCAAGATCTCGGAGGGGACGAGCAGTACTTC; cdr3_aa: CASSQDLGGDEQYF
v_call: TRBV24-1; j_call: TRBJ2-5; d_call: -; clone_size: -; cdr3_nt: TGTGCCACCAGTGAAGCCCCCGGCGCCGCGGAGACCCAGTACTTC; cdr3_aa: CATSEAPGAAETQYF
v_call: TRBV28; j_call: TRBJ2-7; d_call: -; clone_size: -; cdr3_nt: TGTGCCAGCAGTTTAGTGCGGCACAGTCTAGAGCAGTACTTC; cdr3_aa: CASSLVRHSLEQYF
v_call: TRBV30; j_call: TRBJ1-1; d_call: -; clone_size: -; cdr3_nt: TGTGCCTGGAGTCCTATAAATCCGGGGACTGAAGCTTTCTTT; cdr3_aa: CAWSPINPGTEAFF
v_call: TRBV21-1; j_call: TRBJ2-1; d_call: -; clone_size: once; cdr3_nt: TGTGCCAGCAGCAAAGCTCTCCCTAGCGGGCCATGGCAGTTCTTC; cdr3_aa: CASSKALPSGPWQFF
v_call: TRBV27; j_call: TRBJ1-1; d_call: TRBD1; clone_size: -; cdr3_nt: TGTGCCAGCAGTTTAGAGACAGGGGGGAACACTGAAGCTTTCTTT; cdr3_aa: CASSLETGGNTEAFF
v_call: TRBV7-7; j_call: TRBJ2-3; d_call: TRBD2; clone_size: -; cdr3_nt: TGTGCTAGCAGCTTAGGGGCGACTAGCGGGCTAGATACGCAGTATTTT; cdr3_aa: CASSLGATSGLDTQYF
v_call: TRBV11-2; j_call: TRBJ2-1; d_call: -; clone_size: -; cdr3_nt: TGTGCCAGCAGCTTAAATCCCAATGAGCAGTTCTTC; cdr3_aa: CASSLNPNEQFF
v_call: TRBV7-9; j_call: TRBJ2-1; d_call: TRBD2; clone_size: -; cdr3_nt: TGTGCCAGCAGCCCGGGGGGTAGCGGGAGCAATGAGCAGTTCTTC; cdr3_aa: CASSPGGSGSNEQFF
v_call: TRBV3-1/TRBV3-2; j_call: TRBJ1-2; d_call: TRBD1; clone_size: -; cdr3_nt: TGTGCCAGCAGCCACAGGACAGGGGGGAACCGCTATGGCTACACCTTC; cdr3_aa: CASSHRTGGNRYGYTF
v_call: TRBV5-6; j_call: TRBJ2-7; d_call: TRBD2; clone_size: -; cdr3_nt: TGTGCCAGCAGCTTGCGGCTAGCGGGAGCAGGGGAGCAGTACTTC; cdr3_aa: CASSLRLAGAGEQYF
v_call: TRBV7-3; j_call: TRBJ2-3; d_call: TRBD1; clone_size: -; cdr3_nt: TGTGCCAGCAGCGAGGGGACAGGGTCAGATACGCAGTATTTT; cdr3_aa: CASSEGTGSDTQYF
v_call: TRBV7-9; j_call: TRBJ2-2; d_call: -; clone_size: -; cdr3_nt: TGTGCCAGCAGCCCCCCCGGGACCAACACCGGGGAGCTGTTTTTT; cdr3_aa: CASSPPGTNTGELFF
v_call: TRBV24-1; j_call: TRBJ2-7; d_call: -; clone_size: -; cdr3_nt: TGTGCCACCAGGGACGAAAACTACGAGCAGTACTTC; cdr3_aa: CATRDENYEQYF
v_call: TRBV4-1; j_call: TRBJ2-7; d_call: -; clone_size: -; cdr3_nt: TGCGCCAGCAGCCTGACCCGGGGCGAGCAGTACTTC; cdr3_aa: CASSLTRGEQYF
v_call: TRBV25-1; j_call: TRBJ2-2; d_call: TRBD1; clone_size: -; cdr3_nt: TGTGCCAGCAGTGGGAGACAGGGGGTTACCGGGGAGCTGTTTTTT; cdr3_aa: CASSGRQGVTGELFF
v_call: TRBV19; j_call: TRBJ2-3; d_call: TRBD2; clone_size: -; cdr3_nt: TGTGCCAGTCGTCAAGCGGGAGAGGGCACAGATACGCAGTATTTT; cdr3_aa: CASRQAGEGTDTQYF
v_call: TRBV15; j_call: TRBJ1-4; d_call: TRBD1; clone_size: once; cdr3_nt: TGTGCCACCAGCTACTCGGGGGACAGTCTAAGTGAAAAACTGTTTTTT; cdr3_aa: CATSYSGDSLSEKLFF
v_call: TRBV12-3/TRBV12-4; j_call: TRBJ2-7; d_call: -; clone_size: -; cdr3_nt: TGTGCCAGCACCACGGACTTTTCCTACGAGCAGTACTTC; cdr3_aa: CASTTDFSYEQYF
v_call: TRBV19; j_call: TRBJ1-5; d_call: TRBD1; clone_size: -; cdr3_nt: TGTGCCAGTAGTCTTCTGACAGGGGGTCGGGCCAATCAGCCCCAGCATTTT; cdr3_aa: CASSLLTGGRANQPQHF